This T cell receptor beta chain was identified during a study of identical twins. Findings and limits, study-wide: Models underpredicted monozygotic twin sharing of out-of-frame TCR alpha.

Trimming removed 4 bases from V and 5 bases from J; junction bases left unmatched: 9. The CDR3 is 16 amino acids. Germline-derived CDR1 and CDR2 are SGHKS and YYEKEE (reference sequence). About this clonotype: Its antigen remains unknown.

A universal primer binding site was introduced by template switching. The final cDNA contained unique molecular identifiers. TCRdb redid the calling of the 5' RACE reads with MiXCR, one entry per CDR3 protein. The sample holds roughly 690,000 distinct CDR3 sequences, 21% seen once. These data also formed part of another study, on T cells expressing NK-cell markers. From that report: Of eight sequenced donors, seven were HCMV-seropositive and one HCMV-seronegative. These clonotypes additionally ranked first within the CD3+CD56-NKG2C+ fraction of a handful of donors.

The chain combines TRBV5-5 with TRBJ2-3; TRBD2 agrees at 11 bases. Sequencing was performed on PBMCs. The receptor's source is a young woman in good health. CDR3 in DNA: TGTGCCAGCAGCCGGATAGCGGGAGGGCCGGGAGATACGCAGTATTTT. This sequence encodes CASSRIAGGPGDTQYF.